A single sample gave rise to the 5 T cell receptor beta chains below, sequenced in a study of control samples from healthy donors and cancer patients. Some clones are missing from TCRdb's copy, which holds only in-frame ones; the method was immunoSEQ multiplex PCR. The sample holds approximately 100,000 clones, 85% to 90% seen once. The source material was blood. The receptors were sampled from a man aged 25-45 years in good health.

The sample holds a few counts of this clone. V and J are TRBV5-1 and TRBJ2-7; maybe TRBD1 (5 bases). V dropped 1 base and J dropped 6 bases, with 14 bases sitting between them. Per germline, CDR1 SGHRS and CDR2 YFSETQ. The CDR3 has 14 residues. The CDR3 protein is CASSLWVDKAEQYF. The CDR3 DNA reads TGCGCCAGCAGCTTGTGGGTGGACAAGGCCGAGCAGTACTTC.

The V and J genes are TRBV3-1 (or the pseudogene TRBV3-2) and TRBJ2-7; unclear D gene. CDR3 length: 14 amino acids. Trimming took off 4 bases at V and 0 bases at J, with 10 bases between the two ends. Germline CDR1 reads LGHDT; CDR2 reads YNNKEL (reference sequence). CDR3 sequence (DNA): TGTGCCAGCAGCCTTGGACGGATCTCCTACGAGCAGTACTTC. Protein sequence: CASSLGRISYEQYF.

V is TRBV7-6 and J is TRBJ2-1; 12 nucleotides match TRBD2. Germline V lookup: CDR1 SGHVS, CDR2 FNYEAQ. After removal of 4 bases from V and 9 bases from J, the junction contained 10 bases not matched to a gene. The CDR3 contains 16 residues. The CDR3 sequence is CASSSLGTSGPVEQFF. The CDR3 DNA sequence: TGTGCCAGCAGCTCCCTGGGGACTAGCGGGCCCGTTGAGCAGTTCTTC. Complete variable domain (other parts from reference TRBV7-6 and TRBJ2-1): GAGVSQSPRYKVTKRGQDVALRCDPISGHVSLYWYRQALGQGPEFLTYFNYEAQQDKSGLPNDRFSAERPEGSISTLTIQRTEQRDSAMYRCASSSLGTSGPVEQFFGPGTRLTVL.

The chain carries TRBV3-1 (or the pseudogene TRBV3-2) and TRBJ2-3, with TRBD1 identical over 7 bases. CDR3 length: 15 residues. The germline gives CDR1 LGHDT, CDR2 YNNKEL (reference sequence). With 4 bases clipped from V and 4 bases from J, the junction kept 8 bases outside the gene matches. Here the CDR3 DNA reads TGTGCCAGCAGCCCAGACAGGGTTCGAGCAGATACGCAGTATTTT. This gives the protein CASSPDRVRADTQYF.

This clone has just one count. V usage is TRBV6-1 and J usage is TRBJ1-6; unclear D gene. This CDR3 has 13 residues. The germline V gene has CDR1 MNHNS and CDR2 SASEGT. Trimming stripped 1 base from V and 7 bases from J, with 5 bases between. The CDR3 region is CASSEVVNSPLHF. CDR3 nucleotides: TGTGCCAGCAGTGAAGTAGTGAATTCACCCCTCCACTTT.